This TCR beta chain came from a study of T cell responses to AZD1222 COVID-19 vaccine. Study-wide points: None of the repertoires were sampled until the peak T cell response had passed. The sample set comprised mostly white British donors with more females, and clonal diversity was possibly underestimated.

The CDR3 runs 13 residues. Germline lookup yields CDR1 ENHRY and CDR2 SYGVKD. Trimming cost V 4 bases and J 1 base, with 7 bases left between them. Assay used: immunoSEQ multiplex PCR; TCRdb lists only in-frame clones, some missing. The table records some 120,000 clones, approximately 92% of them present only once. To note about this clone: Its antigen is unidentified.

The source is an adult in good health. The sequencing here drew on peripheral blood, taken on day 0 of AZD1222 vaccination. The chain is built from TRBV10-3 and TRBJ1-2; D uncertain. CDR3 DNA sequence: TGTGCCATCAGTGGCACAAATAACTATGGCTACACCTTC. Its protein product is CAISGTNNYGYTF.